These 19 T cell receptor beta chains were sequenced from one sample in a study of blood T cell repertoires in COVID-19. Some clones are missing from TCRdb's copy, which holds only in-frame ones; the method was immunoSEQ multiplex PCR. This sample carries about 310,000 clones, 90% of them seen once, and the ten largest clones take roughly 1%. The sequenced sample consisted of peripheral blood. These receptor sequences come from a woman in her thirties or forties with COVID-19, enrolled during active disease.

The chain uses TRBV6-6 and TRBJ1-5, with D perhaps matching TRBD1 (5 bases). This CDR3 spans 13 amino acids. In germline, CDR1 is MNHNY, CDR2 SVGAGI (reference sequence). V was clipped by 6 bases and J by 7 bases, with 13 bases between them. This chain's CDR3 is CASSREVGQPQHF. Written as DNA, the CDR3 is TGTGCCAGCAGCAGGGAAGTTGGACAGCCCCAGCATTTT.

The genes are TRBV28 and TRBJ2-4; 9 nucleotides match TRBD1. The length of the CDR3 is 18 residues. With 2 bases clipped from V and 0 bases from J, the junction kept 8 bases outside the gene matches. The V gene's germline CDR1 is MDHEN and CDR2 SYDVKM. CDR3 protein: CASSLAGTGTLAKNIQYF. The CDR3 DNA reads TGTGCCAGCAGTTTAGCTGGGACAGGGACCTTAGCCAAAAACATTCAGTACTTC.

This sequence joins TRBV30 and TRBJ2-6; D might be TRBD1 (5 bases). This CDR3 is built from 18 residues. Germline V gives CDR1 GTSNPN, CDR2 SVGIG (reference sequence). Between the trimmed V and J ends, which lost 0 bases and 0 bases, there was a span of 15 bases. The DNA of the CDR3 is TGTGCCTGGAGTGTATGGTCAGGGCGAACCTCTGGGGCCAACGTCCTGACTTTC. Residues: CAWSVWSGRTSGANVLTF. Complete variable domain (other parts from reference TRBV30 and TRBJ2-6): SQTIHQWPATLVQPVGSPLSLECTVEGTSNPNLYWYRQAAGRGLQLLFYSVGIGQISSEVPQNLSASRPQDRQFILSSKKLLLSDSGFYLCAWSVWSGRTSGANVLTFGAGSRLTVL.

V usage is TRBV5-8 and J usage is TRBJ1-6; TRBD1 might be the D (5 bases). CDR3 length: 15 residues. The germline V and J ends were trimmed by 0 bases and 7 bases, with 11 bases remaining between them. CDR1 is SGHTS and CDR2 is YDEGEE in the germline V gene. CDR3 protein: CASSLGGGYNSPLHF. CDR3 coding DNA: TGTGCCAGCAGCTTGGGGGGGGGATACAATTCACCCCTCCACTTT.

V and J are TRBV24-1 and TRBJ2-2, with 7 positions matching TRBD2. This CDR3 contains 12 residues. From germline, CDR1 is KGHDR and CDR2 SFDVKD. Trimming removed 9 bases from V and 6 bases from J; junction bases left unmatched: 3. The CDR3 sequence is CATGGEAGELFF. The CDR3 DNA follows: TGTGCCACCGGGGGGGAGGCCGGGGAGCTGTTTTTT.

The chain employs TRBV12-3 or TRBV12-4 and TRBJ2-7, with D possibly TRBD2 on 5 matching bases. This CDR3 contains 13 residues. Trimming shortened V by 5 bases and J by 4 bases, and 12 bases separated the two germline ends. The DNA of the CDR3 is TGTGCCAGCAGTCTCGAGGGCCCGTACGAGCAGTACTTC. Translating it yields CASSLEGPYEQYF.

V is TRBV29-1 and J is TRBJ1-2; 12 bases align to TRBD1. CDR1 and CDR2 (germline): SQVTM, ANQGSEA. CDR3 length: 15 amino acids. With V trimmed by 6 bases and J by 7 bases, 12 bases remained unmatched. The CDR3 DNA sequence: TGCAGCGTGGGGTTTGGGACAGGGGGCGCAATTGGCTACACCTTC. It translates to CSVGFGTGGAIGYTF.

The rearrangement links TRBV6-2 or TRBV6-3 to TRBJ2-1, with D unclear. The germline gives CDR1 MNHEY, CDR2 SVGEGT. This CDR3 has 20 amino acids. V lost 0 bases to trimming and J lost 3 bases, with 24 bases between them. The CDR3 DNA sequence: TGTGCCAGCAGTTACTCGATTTCAGATTCTATAACTAACCTCTACAATGAGCAGTTCTTC. Encoded protein: CASSYSISDSITNLYNEQFF.

The chain links TRBV11-3 to TRBJ2-7, with TRBD2 as a possible D gene (6 bases). This CDR3 comprises 13 residues. V was clipped by 1 base and J by 5 bases, with 9 bases between them. Germline values: CDR1 SGHNT, CDR2 YENEEA. This CDR3 reads CASSLGREDEQYF. The CDR3 DNA reads as TGTGCCAGCAGCTTAGGCAGGGAGGACGAGCAGTACTTC.

This clone was detected a few times. This rearrangement joins TRBV4-1 to TRBJ2-7; TRBD1 matches 8 bases. The CDR3 sequence is 14 residues long. Germline V lookup: CDR1 MGHRA, CDR2 YSYEKL. V shed 4 bases, J shed 5 bases, and the junction held 7 bases outside the gene matches. CDR3 DNA sequence: TGCGCCAGCAGCCTACTAGACAGGGGTAACGAGCAGTACTTC. Amino acids: CASSLLDRGNEQYF.

V usage is TRBV5-4 and J usage is TRBJ2-6; 8 nucleotides match TRBD1. The CDR3 runs 15 residues. Per the germline V gene, CDR1 is SGHNT and CDR2 is YYREEE (reference sequence). V dropped 4 bases and J dropped 2; count of bases not matched to a gene: 2. The CDR3 region has the DNA TGTGCCAGCAGCCCGGACAGGGCTGGGGCCAACGTCCTGACTTTC. Protein sequence: CASSPDRAGANVLTF. Drawing the rest from reference TRBV5-4 and TRBJ2-6, the complete variable domain is ETGVTQSPTHLIKTRGQQVTLRCSSQSGHNTVSWYQQALGQGPQFIFQYYREEENGRGNFPPRFSGLQFPNYSSELNVNALELDDSALYLCASSPDRAGANVLTFGAGSRLTVL.

The CDR3: CVWPSYGYTF. CDR3 in DNA: TGTGTATGGCCGTCCTATGGCTACACCTTC. This rearrangement joins TRBV19 to TRBJ1-2; D is unclear. The CDR3 has 10 residues. Germline CDR1 LNHDA, CDR2 SQIVND (reference sequence). Looking up the rest from reference TRBV19 and TRBJ1-2 gives the full variable domain: DGGITQSPKYLFRKEGQNVTLSCEQNLNHDAMYWYRQDPGQGLRLIYYSQIVNDFQKGDIAEGYSVSREKKESFPLTVTSAQKNPTAFYLCVWPSYGYTFGSGTRLTVV.

V gene TRBV7-6 combines with J gene TRBJ2-5; TRBD1 matches at 11 bases. Germline V gene lookup returns CDR1 SGHVS and CDR2 FNYEAQ. J lost 4 bases, V lost 1 base, and 11 bases had no gene match. The CDR3 is 18 residues long. DNA for the CDR3: TGTGCCAGCAGCTTAGATCTTTCGGGACAGGGGGTTCGAGAGACCCAGTACTTC. As protein: CASSLDLSGQGVRETQYF.

Remarks on this clone: Other DNA sequences in the same sample also yield this CDR3. This chain links TRBV7-3 with TRBJ2-2; 7 bases map to TRBD1. This CDR3 has 13 residues. Germline assignment: CDR1 SGHTA and CDR2 FQGTGA. The trim removed 4 bases at V and 4 bases at J, leaving 0 bases unmatched. In nucleotides, the CDR3 is TGTGCCAGCAGCTCAGGGGGCACCGGGGAGCTGTTTTTT. This encodes CASSSGGTGELFF.

The chain couples TRBV7-2 to TRBJ2-4; 11 bases are a match to TRBD2. Germline CDR1 and CDR2: SGHTA and FQGNSA. J was trimmed by 1 base and V by 1 base; bases with no gene match: 9. The CDR3 has 19 amino acids. The DNA for the CDR3 is TGTGCCAGCAGCTTAGATAGGACTTCTAGCGGGAGGGCCAAAAACATTCAGTACTTC. Its protein product is CASSLDRTSSGRAKNIQYF.

This chain uses TRBV29-1 with TRBJ2-2; the D is unclear. The V end was cut by 1 base, the J end by 4 bases, with 7 bases between. This CDR3 contains 13 residues. CDR1 and CDR2 (germline): SQVTM, ANQGSEA. In nucleotides, the CDR3 is TGCAGCGTTGAAGGGCGGCGCACCGGGGAGCTGTTTTTT. This codes for CSVEGRRTGELFF.

The chain links TRBV15 to TRBJ1-2; possible D gene TRBD1, 5 bases. V gave up 5 bases and J gave up 4 bases, with 11 bases separating them. Germline CDR1 reads LNHNV; CDR2 reads YYDKDF (reference sequence). This CDR3 is 13 amino acids long. The CDR3 DNA reads as TGTGCCACCAGCGGCGGGACCCTCTATGGCTACACCTTC. It codes for CATSGGTLYGYTF.

The V and J genes are TRBV28 and TRBJ1-2; D ambiguous. V lost 5 bases to trimming and J lost 0 bases, with 10 bases between them. The CDR3 is 14 amino acids. From germline, CDR1 is MDHEN and CDR2 SYDVKM. The CDR3 DNA follows: TGTGCCAGCAGTCTCACAGTTCCTAACTATGGCTACACCTTC. It codes for CASSLTVPNYGYTF.

The chain combines TRBV7-9 with TRBJ2-1, with D maybe TRBD2 (6 bases). V was pared by 2 bases and J by 4 bases, with 12 bases between. The CDR3 spans 15 residues. Germline V gives CDR1 SEHNR, CDR2 FQNEAQ (reference sequence). DNA for the CDR3: TGTGCCAGCAGCTTAAGCCCCGGGACTTACAATGAGCAGTTCTTC. Amino acids: CASSLSPGTYNEQFF.